These T cell receptor beta chains were read from a single sample in a study of shared clonotypes between healthy human individuals. Sequencing used immunoSEQ multiplex PCR; TCRdb keeps in-frame clones, though not all of them. Here the sample spans approximately 1,500,000 clones, roughly 96% being singletons. The specimen was naive CD4+ T cells sorted from blood. These receptors were collected from a man aged 25-40 years in good health. Both conserved end residues are part of each CDR3. The D gene is left open where the match is weak. Not every row has a clone size; where given, it reads once, few, many or a size class.

abundance	v_gene	d_gene	len	j_gene	CDR3aa	CDR3nt
once	TRBV5-1	TRBD2	17	TRBJ2-3	CASSLDSGLAVTDTQYF	TGCGCCAGCAGCTTGGACTCGGGACTAGCGGTGACAGATACGCAGTATTTT
NA	TRBV5-4	NA	12	TRBJ2-5	CASSLAGETQYF	TGTGCCAGCAGCCTTGCAGGGGAGACCCAGTACTTC
NA	TRBV10-3	TRBD1	16	TRBJ2-3	CAISEVTGGRRDTQYF	TGTGCCATCAGTGAAGTAACAGGGGGTAGAAGAGATACGCAGTATTTT
NA	TRBV11-2	NA	14	TRBJ2-1	CASNPPTGNNEQFF	TGTGCCAGCAACCCACCTACAGGGAACAATGAGCAGTTCTTC
NA	TRBV27	TRBD1	15	TRBJ2-1	CASSRGTGGFYEQFF	TGTGCCAGCAGTCGGGGGACAGGGGGCTTCTATGAGCAGTTCTTC
once	TRBV11-2	NA	11	TRBJ2-7	CASSLPYEQYF	TGTGCCAGCAGCCTACCCTACGAGCAGTACTTC
once	TRBV7-9	TRBD2	18	TRBJ2-3	CASSHPRGASGTTDTQYF	TGTGCCAGCAGCCACCCAAGGGGGGCTAGCGGGACCACAGATACGCAGTATTTT
NA	TRBV7-8	NA	12	TRBJ2-7	CASSRKPYEQYF	TGTGCCAGCAGCCGAAAGCCCTACGAGCAGTACTTC
NA	TRBV6-6	NA	14	TRBJ1-1	CASSSDRSGTEAFF	TGTGCCAGCAGTTCTGACAGGAGCGGCACTGAAGCTTTCTTT
NA	TRBV19	TRBD1	15	TRBJ2-3	CASSTPDRGLDTQYF	TGTGCCAGTAGTACGCCGGACAGGGGGCTAGATACGCAGTATTTT
NA	TRBV7-2	NA	14	TRBJ2-7	CASTQARSTYEQYF	TGTGCCAGCACTCAGGCGAGGAGCACCTACGAGCAGTACTTC
NA	TRBV28	NA	11	TRBJ2-7	CASSFEGEQYF	TGTGCCAGCAGTTTCGAGGGAGAGCAGTACTTC
NA	TRBV29-1	TRBD2	14	TRBJ2-7	CSVAGTSGIYEQYF	TGCAGCGTTGCCGGGACTAGCGGGATCTACGAGCAGTACTTC
NA	TRBV28	NA	17	TRBJ2-7	CASSTPALGAIIYEQYF	TGTGCCAGCAGTACTCCGGCGTTGGGGGCAATTATCTACGAGCAGTACTTC
NA	TRBV30	TRBD2	16	TRBJ2-7	CAWSVSRLAVKYEQYF	TGTGCCTGGAGTGTAAGTAGACTAGCGGTAAAATACGAGCAGTACTTC
NA	TRBV12-5	TRBD1	16	TRBJ1-2	CASGLSTGDPNYGYTF	TGTGCTAGTGGTTTGTCGACAGGGGACCCGAACTATGGCTACACCTTC
NA	TRBV29-1	TRBD2	17	TRBJ2-2	CSVAGTSGTEISGELFF	TGCAGCGTCGCCGGGACTAGCGGGACCGAAATTTCCGGGGAGCTGTTTTTT
NA	TRBV18	TRBD1	13	TRBJ2-3	CASSRQGADTQYF	TGTGCCAGCTCAAGACAGGGGGCTGATACGCAGTATTTT
NA	TRBV4-3	TRBD1	15	TRBJ1-5	CASSRGQGAEQPQHF	TGCGCCAGCAGCCGCGGACAGGGGGCGGAACAGCCCCAGCATTTT
NA	TRBV2	NA	11	TRBJ2-1	CASREVNEQFF	TGTGCCAGCAGAGAAGTGAATGAGCAGTTCTTC
NA	TRBV2	TRBD1	16	TRBJ1-5	CASAADRGRSNQPQHF	TGTGCCAGCGCCGCGGACAGGGGGCGGTCAAATCAGCCCCAGCATTTT
NA	TRBV5-1	NA	15	TRBJ2-1	CASSLTRGGYNEQFF	TGCGCCAGCAGCCTAACGAGGGGGGGCTACAATGAGCAGTTCTTC
NA	TRBV7-6	TRBD2	15	TRBJ2-7	CASRPGTSGSYEQYF	TGTGCCAGCAGGCCCGGGACTAGCGGCTCCTACGAGCAGTACTTC
NA	TRBV4-1	NA	15	TRBJ1-3	CASSQPWSPGNTIYF	TGCGCCAGCAGCCAGCCCTGGAGCCCTGGAAACACCATATATTTT
NA	TRBV7-2	NA	15	TRBJ2-5	CASSVNKGWEKTQYF	TGTGCCAGCAGCGTAAACAAAGGGTGGGAAAAGACCCAGTACTTC
NA	TRBV5-4	NA	13	TRBJ2-5	CASSPTDKETQYF	TGTGCCAGCAGCCCGACTGATAAAGAGACCCAGTACTTC
NA	TRBV6-4	NA	15	TRBJ2-6	CASSQGGAGANVLTF	TGTGCCAGCAGTCAGGGGGGGGCTGGGGCCAACGTCCTGACTTTC
NA	TRBV7-2	NA	14	TRBJ2-5	CASSSIRGEETQYF	TGTGCCAGCTCTAGTATTAGGGGTGAGGAGACCCAGTACTTC
NA	TRBV5-1	TRBD2	19	TRBJ2-7	CASSLPPRTSGSVGYEQYF	TGCGCCAGCAGCCTACCACCCCGGACTAGCGGGAGTGTAGGGTACGAGCAGTACTTC
NA	TRBV27	NA	13	TRBJ1-2	CASSFTIDYGYTF	TGTGCCAGCAGTTTCACCATCGACTATGGCTACACCTTC
NA	TRBV28	TRBD2	13	TRBJ2-7	CASSQGRGTEQYF	TGTGCCAGCAGTCAAGGGCGGGGGACCGAGCAGTACTTC
NA	TRBV29-1	TRBD2	13	TRBJ2-5	CSALLAGGVSSYF	TGCAGCGCTCTACTAGCGGGAGGAGTGTCGTCGTACTTC
NA	TRBV7-3	NA	15	TRBJ2-1	CASSLSGNSYNEQFF	TGTGCCAGCAGCTTAAGCGGAAACTCCTACAATGAGCAGTTCTTC
NA	TRBV15	TRBD1	15	TRBJ2-7	CATSRDGTATYEQYF	TGTGCCACCAGCAGAGACGGGACAGCAACCTACGAGCAGTACTTC
once	TRBV9	NA	15	TRBJ1-1	CASSVATQPNTEAFF	TGTGCCAGCAGCGTAGCTACACAGCCGAACACTGAAGCTTTCTTT
NA	TRBV30	TRBD1	15	TRBJ1-2	CAWVKPGQGFYGYTF	TGTGCCTGGGTCAAACCGGGACAGGGATTCTATGGCTACACCTTC
NA	TRBV19	NA	15	TRBJ2-3	CASSPGRGNTDTQYF	TGTGCCAGTAGCCCCGGCAGGGGTAATACAGATACGCAGTATTTT
NA	TRBV29-1	NA	14	TRBJ2-6	CSVVDSSGANVLTF	TGCAGCGTTGTAGACAGCTCTGGGGCCAACGTCCTGACTTTC
NA	TRBV6-6	NA	13	TRBJ2-2	CASSYSNTGELFF	TGTGCCAGCAGTTACTCGAACACCGGGGAGCTGTTTTTT
NA	TRBV5-6	TRBD1	15	TRBJ1-4	CASSRGTATNEKLFF	TGTGCCAGCAGCCGAGGGACAGCAACTAATGAAAAACTGTTTTTT
NA	TRBV7-2	NA	12	TRBJ1-2	CASSLVLGGYTF	TGTGCCAGCAGCTTAGTTCTTGGCGGCTACACCTTC
NA	TRBV27	TRBD1	17	TRBJ2-7	CASSPEIRGSLFYEQYF	TGTGCCAGCAGTCCCGAAATCAGGGGGAGCCTATTCTACGAGCAGTACTTC